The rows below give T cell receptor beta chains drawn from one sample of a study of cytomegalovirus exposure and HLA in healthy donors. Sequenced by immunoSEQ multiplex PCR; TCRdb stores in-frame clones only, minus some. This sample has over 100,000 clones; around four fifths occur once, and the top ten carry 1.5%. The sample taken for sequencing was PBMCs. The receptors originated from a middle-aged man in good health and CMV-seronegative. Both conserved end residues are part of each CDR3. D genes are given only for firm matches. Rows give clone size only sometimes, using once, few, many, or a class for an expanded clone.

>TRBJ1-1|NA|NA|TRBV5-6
TGTGCCAGCAGCTTGGTGCGGCCTTTCTCGGGGACTGAAGCTTTCTTT
CASSLVRPFSGTEAFF
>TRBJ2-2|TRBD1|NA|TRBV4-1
TGCGCCAGCAGCCGAACAGGGGACCCCACCGGGGAGCTGTTTTTT
CASSRTGDPTGELFF
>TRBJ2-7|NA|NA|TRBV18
TGTGCCAGCTCACCGGGACACGGGGGGTCCCTCTATACCGTGAACGAGCAGTACTTC
CASSPGHGGSLYTVNEQYF
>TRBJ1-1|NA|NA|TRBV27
TGTGCCAGCAGTTCCCCGGGGGGGAGCAAGAACACTGAAGCTTTCTTT
CASSSPGGSKNTEAFF
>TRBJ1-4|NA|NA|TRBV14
TGTGCCAGCAGCCAGGAGTCCTCCTACCTTCCAGGGGCAACTAATGAAAAACTGTTTTTT
CASSQESSYLPGATNEKLFF
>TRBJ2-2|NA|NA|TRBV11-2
TGTGCCAGCAGCCCCGTATACGAGGGAAAGAACACCGGGGAGCTGTTTTTT
CASSPVYEGKNTGELFF
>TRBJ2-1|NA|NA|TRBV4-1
TGCGCCAGCAGCCAAGAGGGGCAGGGGTACAATGAGCAGTTCTTC
CASSQEGQGYNEQFF
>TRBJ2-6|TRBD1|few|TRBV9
TGTGCCAGCAGCGTCCCGTCCAGGGGGTCAAAGGTCTATGGGGCCAACGTCCTGACTTTC
CASSVPSRGSKVYGANVLTF
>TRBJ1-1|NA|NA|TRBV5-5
TGTGCCAGCAGCGTGCCCGCGTTCATGAACACTGAAGCTTTCTTT
CASSVPAFMNTEAFF
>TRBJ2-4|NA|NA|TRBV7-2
TGTGCCAGCAGCTTGGGCAGAAACATTCAGTACTTC
CASSLGRNIQYF
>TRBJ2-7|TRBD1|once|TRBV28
TGTGCCAGCAGCGGGGGACAGGGGTCGCGAGAGCAGTACTTC
CASSGGQGSREQYF
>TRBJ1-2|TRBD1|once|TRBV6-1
TGTGCCAGCACCTTCGGACAGGGCGATATCTATGGCTACACCTTC
CASTFGQGDIYGYTF
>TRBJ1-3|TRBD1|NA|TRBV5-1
TGCGCCAGCAGCCGGACAGGGGTCTCTGGAAACACCATATATTTT
CASSRTGVSGNTIYF
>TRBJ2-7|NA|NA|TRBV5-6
TGTGCCAGCAGCTTGGGCGGGACCGTTTACGAGCAGTACTTC
CASSLGGTVYEQYF
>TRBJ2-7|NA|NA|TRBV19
TGTGCCAGTAGTGACTTGGGCGAGCAGTACTTC
CASSDLGEQYF
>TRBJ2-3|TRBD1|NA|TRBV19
TGTGCCAGTAGTCCCTCTGGACAGGGGTGGGATACGCAGTATTTT
CASSPSGQGWDTQYF
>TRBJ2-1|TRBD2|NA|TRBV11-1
TGTGCCAGCACCAGGACTAGCGGGGACTACAATGAGCAGTTCTTC
CASTRTSGDYNEQFF
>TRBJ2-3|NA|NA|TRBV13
TGTGCCAGCAGCTTCGCGGATACGCAGTATTTT
CASSFADTQYF
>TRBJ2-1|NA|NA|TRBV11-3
TGTGCCAGCAGCCGGACAGCCAATGAGCAGTTCTTC
CASSRTANEQFF
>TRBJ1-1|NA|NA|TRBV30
TGTGCCTGGAGACGGGGTCCCCTTAGGAACACTGAAGCTTTCTTT
CAWRRGPLRNTEAFF
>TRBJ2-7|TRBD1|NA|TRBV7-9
TGTGCCAGCAGCCCCTCCGGGGGACAGGGGTTCTACGAGCAGTACTTC
CASSPSGGQGFYEQYF
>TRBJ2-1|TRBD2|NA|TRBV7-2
TGTGCCAGCAGCTTAGTTCTAGCGGTAGGCTCCTACAATGAGCAGTTCTTC
CASSLVLAVGSYNEQFF
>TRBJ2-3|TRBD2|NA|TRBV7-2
TGTGCCAGCAGCTTAGGTCCTAGCGGGGGGTCCCAAGATACGCAGTATTTT
CASSLGPSGGSQDTQYF
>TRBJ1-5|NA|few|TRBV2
TGTGCCAGCAGTGAAGGACAGGTCTACAATCAGCCCCAGCATTTT
CASSEGQVYNQPQHF
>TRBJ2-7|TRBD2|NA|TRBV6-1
TGTGCCAGCAGTGAGAGGGCTAGCGGGAGGGCCCCCGAGCAGTACTTC
CASSERASGRAPEQYF
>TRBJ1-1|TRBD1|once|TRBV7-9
TGTGCCAGCAGCTTATACAGGGGAGGTAGCACTGAAGCTTTCTTT
CASSLYRGGSTEAFF
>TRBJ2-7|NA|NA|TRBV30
TGTGCCTGGAGTCCTGGGACATCCTACGAGCAGTACTTC
CAWSPGTSYEQYF
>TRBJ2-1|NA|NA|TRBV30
TGTGCCTGGAGTAAGGGGACCTACAATGAGCAGTTCTTC
CAWSKGTYNEQFF
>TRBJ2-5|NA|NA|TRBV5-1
TGCGCCAGCAGCTTACTCCCCGGGACAATCCAAGAGACCCAGTACTTC
CASSLLPGTIQETQYF
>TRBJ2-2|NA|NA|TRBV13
TGTGCCAGCAGCTCCTACACCGGGGAGCTGTTTTTT
CASSSYTGELFF
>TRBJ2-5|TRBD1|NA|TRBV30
TGTGCCTGGGGACCGGGACAGGGGCGAGAGACCCAGTACTTC
CAWGPGQGRETQYF
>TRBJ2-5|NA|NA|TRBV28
TGTGCCAGCAGTCCCGGGAGACGCCAAGAGACCCAGTACTTC
CASSPGRRQETQYF
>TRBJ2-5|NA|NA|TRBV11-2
TGTGCCAGCAGCTTAGAGGCAGGGTCAGAGACCCAGTACTTC
CASSLEAGSETQYF